The 5 T cell receptor beta chains presented below share a single source sample, sequenced in a study of regulatory T cells in long-lasting Graves disease. Time point defined: persistent/refractory GD, antithyroid drugs over 5 years with positive TRAb. Extracted RNA from PBMCs served as the source of the TCR library. Relying on iRepertoire HTBI primers and Arm-PCR of CDR3 regions, the team built TCR beta libraries. From the multiplex PCR reads, TCRdb called clonotypes with MiXCR, one entry per CDR3 protein. The sample carries 300,000 to 500,000 distinct CDR3 sequences, 20% to 25% recorded once. The starting material was peripheral blood mononuclear cells (PBMCs), obtained when the disease was refractory, from a patient treated with antithyroid drugs. Receptors originate from a female donor with Graves disease.

This clonotype was observed at least ten times. The J gene is TRBJ1-2, the V gene TRBV28, with D uncertain. Per germline, CDR1 MDHEN and CDR2 SYDVKM. The CDR3 spans 14 residues. Trimming removed 1 base at V and 1 base at J, with 7 bases between. DNA of the CDR3: TGTGCCAGCAGTTTATACCAGGTTAACTATGGCTACACCTTC. Amino acids: CASSLYQVNYGYTF.

This clonotype came up many times. The chain couples TRBV12-3 or TRBV12-4 to TRBJ2-7; 8 bases fit TRBD2. The CDR3 is 16 residues long. With V trimmed by 2 bases and J by 3 bases, 9 bases remained unmatched. The CDR3 loop is CASSLRVGTSLYEQYF. In DNA, the CDR3 is TGTGCCAGCAGTTTAAGGGTCGGGACTAGTCTCTACGAGCAGTACTTC.

This chain links TRBV29-1 with TRBJ2-1, with 8 bases aligning to TRBD2. Trimming cost V 6 bases and J 4 bases; bases outside gene matches: 11. The CDR3 is 15 amino acids. Germline assignment: CDR1 SQVTM and CDR2 ANQGSEA. The CDR3 nucleotides read TGCAGCGTAAGGGAAGCGGGAGTGAGATACAATGAGCAGTTCTTC. This codes for CSVREAGVRYNEQFF.

This clonotype occurred a few times. The CDR3 reads CASRLDSNTGELFF. CDR3 DNA: TGCGCCAGCAGACTAGACAGTAACACCGGGGAGCTGTTTTTT. The V call is TRBV5-1, the J call TRBJ2-2; D is possibly TRBD1 or TRBD2 (5 bases each). The germline V gene encodes CDR1 SGHRS and CDR2 YFSETQ. Trimming removed 5 bases from V and 2 bases from J, with 10 bases in between. This CDR3 has 14 amino acids. Based on the CDR3 plus reference TRBV5-1 and TRBJ2-2, the full variable domain is KAGVTQTPRYLIKTRGQQVTLSCSPISGHRSVSWYQQTPGQGLQFLFEYFSETQRNKGNFPGRFSGRQFSNSRSEMNVSTLELGDSALYLCASRLDSNTGELFFGEGSRLTVL.

This clonotype has a handful of counts. The gene calls are TRBV29-1 and TRBJ1-2; D is ambiguous. V was trimmed by 1 base and J by 8 bases, leaving 11 bases between them. CDR3 size: 12 residues. The germline V gene has CDR1 SQVTM and CDR2 ANQGSEA. CDR3 protein: CSVEVSFGGYTF. CDR3 coding DNA: TGCAGCGTTGAAGTCTCCTTCGGAGGCTACACCTTC.